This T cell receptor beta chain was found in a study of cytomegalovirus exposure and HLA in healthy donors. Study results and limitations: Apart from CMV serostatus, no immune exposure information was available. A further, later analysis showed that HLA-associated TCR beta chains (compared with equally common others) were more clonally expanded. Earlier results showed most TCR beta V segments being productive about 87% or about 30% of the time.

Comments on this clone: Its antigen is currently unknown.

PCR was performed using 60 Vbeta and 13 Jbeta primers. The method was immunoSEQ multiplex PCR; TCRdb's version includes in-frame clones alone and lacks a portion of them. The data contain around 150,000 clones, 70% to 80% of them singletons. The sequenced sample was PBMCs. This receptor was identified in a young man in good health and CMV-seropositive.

The CDR3 reads CASSLGNLAGRSSYEQYF. Written as DNA, the CDR3 is TGTGCCAGCAGCTTGGGAAACTTAGCGGGTAGGAGCTCCTACGAGCAGTACTTC. V and J are TRBV13 and TRBJ2-5, with 7 bases matching TRBD2. Gene TRBJ2-7 matches the end of the DNA better, so the J call may be wrong. This CDR3 is 18 amino acids long. The germline gives CDR1 PRHDT, CDR2 FYEKMQ (reference sequence).